The rows below give T cell receptor beta chains drawn from one sample of a study of T cell responses to AZD1222 COVID-19 vaccine. Repertoires were generated with immunoSEQ multiplex PCR, while TCRdb's copy carries only in-frame clones and drops some. The sample records about 86,000 clones, around 73% being singletons. The sample here was peripheral blood, taken on day 0 of AZD1222 vaccination. Source of these receptors: an adult in good health. The CDR3 runs from the conserved cysteine through the conserved F or W. The order of the fields is V gene, D gene, J gene, clone size, CDR3 protein, CDR3 DNA. D genes are given only for firm matches. Not every row has a clone size; where given, it reads once, few, many or a size class.

TRBV27	-	TRBJ2-2	few	CASSFLGARTGELFF	TGTGCCAGCAGTTTTTTGGGGGCGCGGACCGGGGAGCTGTTTTTT
TRBV25-1	-	TRBJ2-3	-	CASSEAATDTQYF	TGTGCCAGCAGTGAGGCAGCTACAGATACGCAGTATTTT
TRBV28	-	TRBJ1-5	-	CASNQGRGLGPQHF	TGTGCCAGCAATCAAGGCCGGGGTTTAGGGCCCCAGCATTTT
TRBV6-5	-	TRBJ1-1	-	CASNGFLNTEAFF	TGTGCCAGCAACGGATTTTTGAACACTGAAGCTTTCTTT
TRBV6-5	-	TRBJ1-2	few	CASSPLTANYGYTF	TGTGCCAGCAGTCCCCTGACAGCTAACTATGGCTACACCTTC
TRBV19	-	TRBJ1-4	-	CASSTTENEKLFF	TGTGCCAGTAGTACTACTGAGAATGAAAAACTGTTTTTT
TRBV27	-	TRBJ1-4	-	CASSPSAAGGGLANEKLFF	TGTGCCAGCAGTCCGTCAGCGGCGGGGGGCGGCTTAGCTAATGAAAAACTGTTTTTT
TRBV10-2	-	TRBJ2-7	-	CASSQFYEQYF	TGCGCCAGCAGCCAATTTTACGAGCAGTACTTC
TRBV29-1	-	TRBJ1-3	-	CSVVYSLSGNTIYF	TGCAGCGTTGTTTACAGCCTCTCTGGAAACACCATATATTTT
TRBV28	TRBD2	TRBJ2-7	few	CASTRVRTSGNFIF	TGTGCCAGTACCCGGGTCCGGACTAGCGGGAATTTCATCTTC
TRBV14	TRBD1	TRBJ1-2	-	CASSLSGTDPFNYGYTF	TGTGCCAGCAGCCTGTCCGGGACAGACCCTTTTAACTATGGCTACACCTTC
TRBV4-3	-	TRBJ1-2	-	CASSPIDSPYGYTF	TGCGCCAGCAGCCCCATCGACAGTCCCTATGGCTACACCTTC
TRBV19	-	TRBJ1-2	-	CASSADSQKYGYTF	TGTGCCAGTAGTGCGGACAGCCAAAAATATGGCTACACCTTC
TRBV18	TRBD1	TRBJ1-2	-	CASSPGQGARHYGYTF	TGTGCCAGCTCTCCGGGACAGGGGGCGCGACACTATGGCTACACCTTC
TRBV5-6	-	TRBJ1-2	-	CASSSDHFTGGYTF	TGTGCCAGCAGCTCAGATCATTTCACAGGCGGCTACACCTTC
TRBV27	TRBD1	TRBJ1-5	-	CASSRTGRNNQPQHF	TGTGCCAGCAGCCGGACAGGGCGGAACAATCAGCCCCAGCATTTT
TRBV28	TRBD1	TRBJ1-2	once	CASSSGQGKEGYTF	TGTGCCAGCAGTTCGGGACAGGGGAAGGAAGGCTACACCTTC
TRBV5-1	-	TRBJ1-1	-	CASSLHPGRGTEAFF	TGCGCCAGCAGCTTGCATCCAGGGAGGGGGACTGAAGCTTTCTTT
TRBV6-5	-	TRBJ2-3	-	CASSYSVRADTQYF	TGTGCCAGCAGTTACTCCGTCAGGGCAGATACGCAGTATTTT
TRBV9	-	TRBJ2-1	few	CASSPQGSHFNEQFF	TGTGCCAGCAGCCCGCAGGGGTCTCATTTCAATGAGCAGTTCTTC
TRBV28	-	TRBJ1-6	few	CASSSSSSYNSPLHF	TGTGCCAGCAGTTCATCCAGCTCCTATAATTCACCCCTCCACTTT
TRBV7-8	-	TRBJ1-1	-	CASSFNHEVNTEAFF	TGTGCCAGCAGCTTTAATCATGAAGTGAACACTGAAGCTTTCTTT
TRBV7-2	TRBD2	TRBJ2-7	once	CASSSLAGPYEQYF	TGTGCCAGCAGCTCCTTAGCGGGGCCTTACGAGCAGTACTTC
TRBV15	-	TRBJ1-5	-	CATSRDGIGSTAQHF	TGTGCCACCAGCAGAGATGGGATAGGTTCTACGGCCCAGCATTTT
TRBV10-3	-	TRBJ1-2	once	CAISGWGRNYGYTF	TGTGCCATCAGTGGTTGGGGAAGGAACTATGGCTACACCTTC
TRBV5-6	TRBD1	TRBJ1-1	-	CASSLGAGGVWEGFF	TGTGCCAGCAGCTTGGGGGCAGGGGGCGTTTGGGAGGGTTTCTTT
TRBV29-1	-	TRBJ1-2	-	CSVGGTSYGYTF	TGCAGCGTTGGAGGGACTTCCTATGGCTACACCTTC
TRBV28	TRBD1	TRBJ1-6	once	CASSLPLGQGINSPLHF	TGTGCCAGCAGCCTGCCCTTAGGACAGGGGATAAATTCACCCCTCCACTTT
TRBV4-1	TRBD1	TRBJ1-4	few	CASSQVDREGEKLFF	TGCGCCAGCAGCCAAGTGGACAGGGAGGGCGAAAAACTGTTTTTT
TRBV7-9	TRBD2	TRBJ2-1	once	CASSHRGSSYNEQFF	TGTGCCAGCAGCCATCGCGGGAGCTCCTACAATGAGCAGTTCTTC
TRBV28	-	TRBJ1-6	-	CASSYDSNSPLHF	TGTGCCAGCAGTTACGACAGTAATTCACCCCTCCACTTT
TRBV7-9	TRBD1	TRBJ2-3	-	CASSWTRGTTDTQYF	TGTGCCAGCAGCTGGACCAGGGGGACCACAGATACGCAGTATTTT
TRBV28	-	TRBJ1-6	-	CASSSGLNSPLHF	TGTGCCAGCAGCTCGGGCCTTAATTCACCCCTCCACTTT
TRBV5-5	-	TRBJ1-2	few	CASSLRGGYGYTF	TGTGCCAGCAGCTTACGGGGGGGCTATGGCTACACCTTC
TRBV5-1	TRBD1	TRBJ1-2	-	CASSPGTGDLGGTF	TGCGCCAGCAGCCCCGGGACAGGAGATCTGGGGGGAACCTTC
TRBV3-1/TRBV3-2	-	TRBJ2-2	-	CASSQQGWDTGELFF	TGTGCCAGCAGCCAACAGGGGTGGGACACCGGGGAGCTGTTTTTT
TRBV24-1	-	TRBJ2-3	many	CATSPRDSLGYTQYF	TGTGCCACCAGTCCACGGGACTCACTCGGATATACGCAGTATTTT
TRBV6-5	-	TRBJ2-5	-	CASSSDGRRETQYF	TGTGCCAGCAGTTCGGATGGCCGCCGCGAGACCCAGTACTTC
TRBV10-1	-	TRBJ1-2	few	CASSEHSNYGYTF	TGCGCCAGCAGTGAACACTCTAACTATGGCTACACCTTC
TRBV28	-	TRBJ2-3	-	CASSLGTDTQYF	TGTGCCAGCAGTTTGGGCACAGATACGCAGTATTTT
TRBV7-9	TRBD1	TRBJ2-1	-	CASSPGQGFRNEQFF	TGTGCCAGCAGTCCCGGACAGGGGTTCAGGAATGAGCAGTTCTTC
TRBV7-9	-	TRBJ1-6	-	CASSLEEANSPLHF	TGTGCCAGCAGCTTAGAAGAAGCCAATTCACCCCTCCACTTT
TRBV6-5	TRBD1	TRBJ1-4	-	CASSYLAGTGDEKLFF	TGTGCCAGCAGTTACCTTGCCGGGACAGGGGATGAAAAACTGTTTTTT
TRBV19	-	TRBJ1-1	-	CASSIEHRVYTEAFF	TGTGCCAGTAGTATAGAACACAGGGTGTACACTGAAGCTTTCTTT
TRBV28	-	TRBJ1-4	few	CASNGQENEKLFF	TGTGCCAGCAATGGGCAGGAGAATGAAAAACTGTTTTTT
TRBV6-5	TRBD1	TRBJ2-7	-	CASSFPGQGTEQYF	TGTGCCAGCAGTTTTCCGGGACAGGGGACCGAGCAGTACTTC
TRBV18	-	TRBJ2-2	-	CASDSLGNGELFF	TGTGCCAGCGACTCCCTGGGAAACGGGGAGCTGTTTTTT
TRBV5-1	-	TRBJ2-7	-	CASSFTGLYEQYF	TGCGCCAGCAGCTTTACAGGATTGTACGAGCAGTACTTC
TRBV3-1/TRBV3-2	TRBD1	TRBJ1-4	-	CASSLGQGSEKLFF	TGTGCCAGCAGCCTGGGACAGGGTAGTGAAAAACTGTTTTTT
TRBV5-6	-	TRBJ1-2	once	CASTSAPSPYYGYTF	TGTGCCAGCACCAGTGCCCCGTCCCCCTACTATGGCTACACCTTC
TRBV19	TRBD2	TRBJ2-2	-	CASSIRRTSGSTNTGELFF	TGTGCCAGTAGTATAAGGAGGACTAGCGGGAGTACGAACACCGGGGAGCTGTTTTTT
TRBV7-9	-	TRBJ1-1	-	CASSLQDGTSEAFF	TGTGCCAGCAGCTTACAAGACGGGACAAGTGAAGCTTTCTTT
TRBV6-5	TRBD1	TRBJ2-7	-	CASSRQGGSYEQYF	TGTGCCAGCAGCCGACAGGGGGGCTCCTACGAGCAGTACTTC
TRBV6-1	-	TRBJ2-5	-	CASSETGQETQYF	TGTGCCAGCAGTGAAACAGGACAAGAGACCCAGTACTTC